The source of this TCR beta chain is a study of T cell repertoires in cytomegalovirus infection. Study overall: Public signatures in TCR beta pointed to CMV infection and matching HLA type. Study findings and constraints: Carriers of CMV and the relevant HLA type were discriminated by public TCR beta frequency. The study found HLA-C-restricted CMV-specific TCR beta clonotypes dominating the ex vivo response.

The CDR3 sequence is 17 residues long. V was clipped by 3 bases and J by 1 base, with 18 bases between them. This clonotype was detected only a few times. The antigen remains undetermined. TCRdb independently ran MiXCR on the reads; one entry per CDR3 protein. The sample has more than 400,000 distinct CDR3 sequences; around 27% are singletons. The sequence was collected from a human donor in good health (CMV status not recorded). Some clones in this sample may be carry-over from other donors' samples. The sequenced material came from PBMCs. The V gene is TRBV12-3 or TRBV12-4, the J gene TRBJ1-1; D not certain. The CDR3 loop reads CASSLGYDGRKNTEAFF. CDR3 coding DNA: TGTGCCAGCAGTTTGGGTTATGATGGCAGGAAGAACACTGAAGCTTTCTTT.